These 25 T cell receptor beta chains share one sample of origin, sequenced in a study of CD8+CD57+ T cells in acquired aplastic anemia (dated by TCRdb to 2016 to 2018). The instrument was an Illumina HiSeq 2000. TCR beta VDJ combination and CDR3 sequence profiling used genomic DNA as the template. TCRdb trimmed public reads at Q25 via fastp, called clones via MiXCR and kept in-frame beta chains. Every CDR3 protein is listed once, alongside the most common genes and DNA of its rows. Here the sample has 130,000 or so distinct CDR3 sequences; under 60% occur a single time. The ten most abundant clones make up 25% to 35% of the sample. Flow cytometry had shown CD8+CD57+ cell expansion in the patients selected for sequencing. Material: sorted CD4+, CD8+, or CD8+CD57+ T cells (not recorded which) from PBMCs. The origin of the receptors is a human donor with aplastic anemia.

This clonotype was counted between two and nine times. The V gene is TRBV19, the J gene TRBJ2-7; 7 positions match TRBD1. The CDR3 contains 15 residues. J lost 5 bases, V lost 1 base, and 8 bases had no gene match. Per the germline V gene, CDR1 is LNHDA and CDR2 is SQIVND (reference sequence). This CDR3 is CASSIGQGFLDEQYF. The CDR3 nucleotides are TGTGCCAGTAGTATAGGACAGGGATTTCTTGACGAGCAGTACTTC.

Only one count was recorded for this clonotype. This chain connects TRBV29-1 to TRBJ1-5, with TRBD1 matching over 8 bases. The CDR3 extends over 14 amino acids. V was clipped by 5 bases and J by 1 base; unmatched bases: 4. In germline, CDR1 is SQVTM, CDR2 ANQGSEA. The CDR3 spells CSVQTGVSNQPQHF. For the CDR3, the DNA is TGCAGCGTTCAGACAGGGGTGAGCAATCAGCCCCAGCATTTT.

This clonotype was recorded at least ten times. The chain joins TRBV7-9 to TRBJ2-3; possible D gene TRBD1, 5 bases. Germline V gives CDR1 SEHNR, CDR2 FQNEAQ (reference sequence). V was shortened by 9 bases and J by 0 bases, with 13 bases between the two germline ends. The CDR3 runs 14 residues. The CDR3 DNA reads as TGTGCCAGTCAAGGGGCACTGAGCACAGATACGCAGTATTTT. The encoded protein is CASQGALSTDTQYF. The full variable domain, its missing parts supplied by reference TRBV7-9 and TRBJ2-3, is DTGVSQNPRHKITKRGQNVTFRCDPISEHNRLYWYRQTLGQGPEFLTYFQNEAQLEKSRLLSDRFSAERPKGSFSTLEIQRTEQGDSAMYLCASQGALSTDTQYFGPGTRLTVL.

The chain is built from TRBV19 and TRBJ2-3; 10 bases fit TRBD2. Unmatched junction bases numbered 24, after V lost 4 bases and J lost 8 bases. Per the germline V gene, CDR1 is LNHDA and CDR2 is SQIVND (reference sequence). The CDR3 runs to 20 residues. CDR3 residues: CASSTTLGGLATITGGTQYF. The CDR3 DNA follows: TGTGCCAGTAGTACCACCCTCGGGGGACTAGCGACGATAACGGGGGGTACGCAGTATTTT. The full variable domain, in which reference TRBV19 and TRBJ2-3 provide the parts outside the CDR3, is DGGITQSPKYLFRKEGQNVTLSCEQNLNHDAMYWYRQDPGQGLRLIYYSQIVNDFQKGDIAEGYSVSREKKESFPLTVTSAQKNPTAFYLCASSTTLGGLATITGGTQYFGPGTRLTVL.

The chain links TRBV2 to TRBJ2-5; D possibly corresponds to TRBD2 (6 bases). This CDR3 is 13 amino acids long. From germline, CDR1 is SNHLY and CDR2 FYNNEI. The V end was cut by 8 bases, the J end by 5 bases, with 15 bases between. The CDR3 is CASSPPSVETQYF. The DNA of the CDR3 is TGTGCCAGCTCACCACCTAGCGTGGAGACCCAGTACTTC.

The V gene is TRBV7-2, the J gene TRBJ1-1; D not resolved. The CDR3 covers 13 residues. Trimming took 5 bases from V and 1 from J, leaving 8 bases between them. Germline CDR1 is SGHTA and CDR2 is FQGNSA. The CDR3 here is CASSVPTNTEAFF. CDR3 sequence (DNA): TGTGCCAGCAGCGTCCCTACGAACACTGAAGCTTTCTTT.

V is TRBV7-9 and J is TRBJ2-7; D is uncertain. With 5 bases removed from V and 0 bases from J, the gap between germline ends came to 11 bases. CDR3 size: 14 residues. The germline V gene encodes CDR1 SEHNR and CDR2 FQNEAQ (reference sequence). CDR3 loop: CASSPPGNSYEQYF. The CDR3 DNA follows: TGTGCCAGCAGCCCCCCGGGCAACTCCTACGAGCAGTACTTC. Combining the CDR3 with reference TRBV7-9 and TRBJ2-7 gives the whole variable domain DTGVSQNPRHKITKRGQNVTFRCDPISEHNRLYWYRQTLGQGPEFLTYFQNEAQLEKSRLLSDRFSAERPKGSFSTLEIQRTEQGDSAMYLCASSPPGNSYEQYFGPGTRLTVT.

On this clonotype: Just one base apart from a much larger clone, this may be a read error. The chain couples TRBV4-3 to TRBJ1-5; D is unresolved. Trimming pared 4 bases from V and 7 bases from J, leaving 20 bases between. Germline values: CDR1 LGHNA, CDR2 YSLEER. The CDR3 runs 16 residues. The CDR3 here is CASSLETTGLDQPQHF. The CDR3, as DNA: TGCGCCAGCAGCCTCGAGACCACGGGCCTCGACCAGCCCCAGCATTTT.

This clonotype came up a few times. The V call is TRBV27, the J call TRBJ2-7; possible D gene TRBD2, 5 bases. V was cut by 5 bases and J by 3 bases, with 11 bases left in between. The CDR3 contains 13 residues. Germline V gene data show CDR1 as MNHEY and CDR2 as SMNVEV (reference sequence). CDR3 nucleotides: TGTGCCAGCAGTGGAGGACCCTTCTACGAGCAGTACTTC. Translation: CASSGGPFYEQYF.

This clonotype has just one count. The chain couples TRBV29-1 to TRBJ2-1, with D unclear. The CDR3 covers 13 residues. Germline V gene data show CDR1 as SQVTM and CDR2 as ANQGSEA. Between the trimmed V and J ends, which lost 6 bases and 8 bases, there was a span of 17 bases. The CDR3 protein is CSVRRVPGDEQFF. The CDR3 nucleotides are TGCAGCGTGCGTCGGGTACCTGGGGATGAGCAGTTCTTC.

Here the CDR3 reads CASSAAPGRSTDTQYF. The CDR3 DNA follows: TGTGCCAGTAGTGCCGCCCCGGGACGGAGCACAGATACGCAGTATTTT. The V and J genes are TRBV19 and TRBJ2-3; D might be TRBD1 or TRBD2, each matching 5 bases. This CDR3 contains 16 residues. Trimming took off 5 bases at V and 0 bases at J, with 15 bases between the two ends. The germline CDR1 and CDR2 sequences are LNHDA and SQIVND (reference sequence).

This clonotype was detected many times. V and J are TRBV4-1 and TRBJ1-1; D is possibly TRBD1 (6 bases). The CDR3 is made up of 13 amino acids. Germline V lookup: CDR1 MGHRA, CDR2 YSYEKL. Trimming removed 4 bases from V and 13 bases from J, with 19 bases in between. The chain's CDR3 is CASSPKLQGGDFF. The CDR3 DNA follows: TGCGCCAGCAGCCCCAAACTACAGGGTGGTGATTTCTTT.

The chain has TRBV6-2 or TRBV6-3 and TRBJ2-7; D possibly corresponds to TRBD2 (6 bases). CDR3 length: 13 amino acids. Trimming left V 11 bases short and J 3 bases short, with 17 bases between. CDR1 is MNHEY and CDR2 is SVGEGT in the germline V gene. CDR3: CALSSGLYYEQYF. In DNA form, the CDR3 reads TGTGCCCTCTCCTCGGGACTTTACTACGAGCAGTACTTC.

This clonotype was seen repeatedly, ten times or more. J is TRBJ2-7 and V is TRBV25-1; D is perhaps TRBD2 (6 bases). The CDR3 is 14 amino acids. Per germline, CDR1 MGHDK and CDR2 SYGVNS. V lost 2 bases and J 4 bases, leaving 12 bases between the germline ends. The CDR3 is CASSEGGIGYEQYF. The CDR3 DNA reads as TGTGCCAGCAGTGAAGGCGGGATTGGGTACGAGCAGTACTTC.

V is TRBV24-1 and J is TRBJ2-1, with D perhaps given as TRBD1 or TRBD2 (5 bases each). CDR1 is KGHDR and CDR2 is SFDVKD in the germline V gene. V was cut by 11 bases and J by 12 bases, with 25 bases left in between. This CDR3 has 14 residues. This CDR3 reads CASIDKNRVGGQFF. In DNA form, the CDR3 reads TGTGCCAGCATCGATAAAAATAGGGTTGGGGGGCAGTTCTTC.

This chain connects TRBV9 to TRBJ2-5; D may be TRBD2 (5 bases). The CDR3 is made up of 13 amino acids. Germline assignment: CDR1 SGDLS and CDR2 YYNGEE. V gave up 4 bases and J gave up 5 bases, with 12 bases separating them. The CDR3 DNA follows: TGTGCCAGCAGCCCGGGGAGTATGGAGACCCAGTACTTC. Amino acid sequence: CASSPGSMETQYF.

V is TRBV20-1 and J is TRBJ1-2, with a possible D match to TRBD1 (5 bases). V lost 0 bases and J lost 7, with 12 bases in between. Germline V gene lookup returns CDR1 DFQATT and CDR2 SNEGSKA (reference sequence). This CDR3 contains 13 residues. The CDR3 here is CSARDGSGGGYTF. CDR3 DNA sequence: TGCAGTGCTAGAGATGGATCCGGGGGTGGCTACACCTTC.

This clonotype appeared many times. The gene calls are TRBV7-6 and TRBJ2-3, with TRBD2 matching 10 bases. CDR1 is SGHVS, CDR2 FNYEAQ, per germline. CDR3 length: 15 amino acids. The V and J ends lost 8 bases and 4 bases, in that order; junction bases with no gene match: 9. CDR3 protein: CASGLLAGFPDTQYF. The CDR3 nucleotides are TGTGCCAGCGGCCTACTAGCGGGGTTTCCAGATACGCAGTATTTT.

J is TRBJ1-6 and V is TRBV7-2; D is undetermined. Between the trimmed V and J ends, which lost 1 base and 10 bases, there was a span of 8 bases. The CDR3 totals 13 residues. Germline values: CDR1 SGHTA, CDR2 FQGNSA. CDR3 loop: CASSLGFRSPLHF. In nucleotides, the CDR3 is TGTGCCAGCAGCTTAGGGTTTAGATCACCCCTCCACTTT.

The chain carries TRBV15 and TRBJ1-1; 9 nucleotides align to TRBD1. The ends lost 5 bases at V and 6 bases at J; junction bases unmatched: 4. The CDR3 loop spans 13 amino acids. CDR1 is LNHNV, CDR2 YYDKDF, per germline (reference sequence). The CDR3 here is CATSGQGKAEAFF. As DNA, the CDR3 is TGTGCCACCAGCGGACAGGGGAAAGCTGAAGCTTTCTTT.

This chain joins TRBV29-1 and TRBJ1-2, with D maybe TRBD1 (5 bases). CDR3 length: 14 amino acids. The V end lost 2 bases, the J end lost 3 bases, and 13 bases lay between the germline ends. Germline CDR1 reads SQVTM; CDR2 reads ANQGSEA. The CDR3 spells CSVESREAYYGYTF. The DNA of the CDR3 is TGCAGCGTTGAAAGCAGGGAGGCGTACTATGGCTACACCTTC.

The CDR3, as DNA: TGCAGTGCTAGCACAGGGTTCTACGAGCAGTACTTC. Protein sequence: CSASTGFYEQYF. V is TRBV20-1 and J is TRBJ2-7; the D gene is possibly TRBD1 (6 bases). V was trimmed by 3 bases and J by 3 bases, leaving 9 bases between them. Per germline, CDR1 DFQATT and CDR2 SNEGSKA (reference sequence). The CDR3 is made up of 12 amino acids.

The chain combines TRBV29-1 with TRBJ2-7; no reliable D call. The CDR3 loop spans 15 amino acids. Germline V gene sequence: CDR1 SQVTM, CDR2 ANQGSEA. Trimming removed 4 bases from V and 3 bases from J, with 19 bases in between. CDR3 residues: CSVGPPLAGYYEQYF. The CDR3 DNA follows: TGCAGCGTTGGCCCCCCCTTGGCAGGTTACTACGAGCAGTACTTC.

This clonotype was observed at least ten times. J is TRBJ1-5 and V is TRBV4-1, with 7 bases identical to TRBD1. Germline V lookup: CDR1 MGHRA, CDR2 YSYEKL. V lost 5 bases, J lost 7 bases, and 8 bases stayed unmatched. This CDR3 has 14 residues. The CDR3 DNA reads TGCGCCAGCAGCTACAGGGGACCCGGGCAGCCCCAGCATTTT. Protein sequence: CASSYRGPGQPQHF.

The V and J genes are TRBV7-8 and TRBJ1-1; maybe TRBD1 (6 bases). This CDR3 is 13 amino acids long. With 4 bases removed from V and 5 bases from J, the gap between germline ends came to 11 bases. CDR1 and CDR2 from the germline V gene are SGHVS and FQNEAQ. Here the CDR3 DNA reads TGTGCCAGCAGCTCCACAGGGAGGACTGAAGCTTTCTTT. Its translation: CASSSTGRTEAFF.